This is a list of T cell receptor beta chains from one sample in a study of blood T cells in healthy people across ages. TCRdb itself ran the 5' RACE reads through MiXCR, one entry per CDR3 protein. The repertoire has roughly 1.5 million distinct CDR3 sequences, roughly 43% of them found once; the top ten carry under 5%. Sequencing used blood. The receptors shown here come from a woman under 30 in good health. Both conserved end residues are part of each CDR3. Each record gives: CDR3 protein, CDR3 DNA, clone size, V gene, J gene, D gene. A D gene is named only where the DNA matches it firmly. The listing skips clone size in some rows; elsewhere it reads once, few, many or a size class.

CDR3: CASSYNLQGQDGYTF
DNA: TGTGCCAGCAGTTACAACCTTCAGGGGCAGGATGGCTACACCTTC
size: -
V: TRBV6-6
J: TRBJ1-2
D: -

CDR3: CATSDRREVVYNEQYF
DNA: TGTGCCACCAGTGATCGGCGGGAGGTGGTCTACAATGAGCAGTACTTC
size: -
V: TRBV24-1
J: TRBJ2-7
D: TRBD2

CDR3: CASSPFVMDTGELFF
DNA: TGTGCCAGCAGCCCTTTTGTAATGGACACCGGGGAGCTGTTTTTT
size: -
V: TRBV7-9
J: TRBJ2-2
D: -

CDR3: CASSLKETELNEKLFF
DNA: TGTGCCAGCAGTTTGAAGGAGACCGAGCTAAATGAAAAACTGTTTTTT
size: -
V: TRBV28
J: TRBJ1-4
D: -

CDR3: CASSVDQSLNQPQHF
DNA: TGTGCCAGCAGCGTAGACCAGAGCCTCAATCAGCCCCAGCATTTT
size: -
V: TRBV9
J: TRBJ1-5
D: -

CDR3: CSARDPLALNEQFF
DNA: TGCAGTGCTAGAGATCCCCTAGCTCTAAATGAGCAGTTCTTC
size: few
V: TRBV20-1
J: TRBJ2-1
D: -

CDR3: CASSPLGRGMGNEQFF
DNA: TGTGCCAGCAGTCCCCTGGGGCGGGGGATGGGAAATGAGCAGTTCTTC
size: -
V: TRBV6-4
J: TRBJ2-1
D: TRBD2

CDR3: CSVEEGYEQYF
DNA: TGCAGCGTTGAGGAGGGATACGAGCAGTACTTC
size: many
V: TRBV29-1
J: TRBJ2-7
D: -

CDR3: CSGWGNTEAFF
DNA: TGCAGCGGATGGGGGAACACTGAAGCTTTCTTT
size: -
V: TRBV29-1
J: TRBJ1-1
D: -

CDR3: CASSGAEGYEQYF
DNA: TGTGCCAGCAGCGGAGCAGAGGGTTACGAGCAGTACTTC
size: -
V: TRBV9
J: TRBJ2-7
D: -

CDR3: CSVDGGSYNEQFF
DNA: TGCAGCGTTGATGGCGGGAGCTACAATGAGCAGTTCTTC
size: few
V: TRBV29-1
J: TRBJ2-1
D: TRBD2

CDR3: CASSYPGGQETQYF
DNA: TGTGCCAGCAGTTACCCGGGCGGCCAAGAGACCCAGTACTTC
size: few
V: TRBV6-5
J: TRBJ2-5
D: -

CDR3: CASSKLSGSPGNEQFF
DNA: TGTGCCAGCAGTAAACTGAGCGGGAGTCCCGGTAATGAGCAGTTCTTC
size: -
V: TRBV2
J: TRBJ2-1
D: TRBD2

CDR3: CASSLPPADTQYF
DNA: TGTGCCAGCAGTTTACCACCGGCCGATACGCAGTATTTT
size: -
V: TRBV7-9
J: TRBJ2-3
D: -

CDR3: CASSGQYNSPLHF
DNA: TGTGCCAGCAGCGGACAGTATAATTCACCCCTCCACTTT
size: few
V: TRBV9
J: TRBJ1-6
D: -

CDR3: CASRPGQSNYGYTF
DNA: TGTGCCAGCAGGCCGGGACAATCTAACTATGGCTACACCTTC
size: -
V: TRBV12-3/TRBV12-4
J: TRBJ1-2
D: -

CDR3: CSVGRNYGYTF
DNA: TGCAGCGTTGGACGTAACTATGGCTACACCTTC
size: -
V: TRBV29-1
J: TRBJ1-2
D: -

CDR3: CASITGGRGPYNEQFF
DNA: TGTGCCAGCATTACGGGGGGGAGGGGGCCCTACAATGAGCAGTTCTTC
size: -
V: TRBV12-3/TRBV12-4
J: TRBJ2-1
D: -

CDR3: CSVEGPERDTQYF
DNA: TGCAGCGTTGAAGGGCCGGAGCGGGATACGCAGTATTTT
size: few
V: TRBV29-1
J: TRBJ2-3
D: -

CDR3: CASSLGTGGGNEQFF
DNA: TGTGCCAGCAGCTTAGGGACAGGGGGGGGCAATGAGCAGTTCTTC
size: few
V: TRBV7-8
J: TRBJ2-1
D: TRBD1

CDR3: CAFGGDTDEQYF
DNA: TGTGCGTTTGGGGGGGACACCGACGAGCAGTACTTC
size: -
V: TRBV2
J: TRBJ2-7
D: -

CDR3: CSARDWAGTAEQFF
DNA: TGCAGTGCTAGAGATTGGGCGGGAACCGCTGAGCAGTTCTTC
size: -
V: TRBV20-1
J: TRBJ2-1
D: -

CDR3: CASSQESSVGAGHQETQYF
DNA: TGCGCCAGCAGCCAAGAATCTTCCGTCGGGGCGGGGCACCAAGAGACCCAGTACTTC
size: -
V: TRBV4-1
J: TRBJ2-5
D: -